These 8 T cell receptor beta chains came from one sample sequenced in a study of blood T cell repertoires in COVID-19. Some clones are missing from TCRdb's copy, which holds only in-frame ones; the method was immunoSEQ multiplex PCR. The profile covers 75,000 to 100,000 clones, with over 70% appearing a single time and about 10% taken by the ten largest. The sequencing input was peripheral blood. The receptors here all came from a woman older than 75 with acute or convalescent COVID-19.

This chain links TRBV3-1 (or the pseudogene TRBV3-2) with TRBJ1-5; D is undetermined. The CDR3 runs 16 residues. Per germline, CDR1 LGHDT and CDR2 YNNKEL (reference sequence). V was trimmed by 2 bases and J by 6 bases, leaving 17 bases between them. The CDR3 region is CASSQSSDFGSQPQHF. CDR3 DNA: TGTGCCAGCAGCCAATCTAGCGACTTCGGTAGTCAGCCCCAGCATTTT.

V usage is TRBV28 and J usage is TRBJ1-2; perhaps TRBD1 as D (5 bases). Trimming removed 3 bases from V and 6 bases from J, with 11 bases in between. This CDR3 contains 13 residues. CDR1 and CDR2 (germline): MDHEN, SYDVKM. Here the CDR3 DNA reads TGTGCCAGCAGTTTTCGGGGGTGGCATGGCTACACCTTC. It yields the protein CASSFRGWHGYTF.

This chain uses TRBV6-1 with TRBJ2-1, with 8 bases lining up with TRBD2. CDR1 and CDR2 from the germline V gene are MNHNS and SASEGT. Trimming at V came to 3 bases and at J to 7 bases, leaving 8 bases not matched to a gene. CDR3 length: 15 amino acids. DNA of the CDR3: TGTGCCAGCAGTGATCGGGCGGGGGGAAATAATGAGCAGTTCTTC. Its translation: CASSDRAGGNNEQFF.

The rearrangement uses TRBV9 and TRBJ1-1; TRBD1 aligns across 8 bases. Germline CDR1 SGDLS, CDR2 YYNGEE. This CDR3 has 14 amino acids. Trimming at V came to 0 bases and at J to 4 bases, leaving 2 bases not matched to a gene. The CDR3 coding sequence is TGTGCCAGCAGCGTAGGGACAGGGTCCACTGAAGCTTTCTTT. Encoded protein: CASSVGTGSTEAFF. Variable domain in full (rest from reference TRBV9 and TRBJ1-1): DSGVTQTPKHLITATGQRVTLRCSPRSGDLSVYWYQQSLDQGLQFLIQYYNGEERAKGNILERFSAQQFPDLHSELNLSSLELGDSALYFCASSVGTGSTEAFFGQGTRLTVV.

The rearrangement joins TRBV28 to TRBJ2-5, with a possible D match to TRBD2 (7 bases). CDR1 and CDR2 from the germline V gene are MDHEN and SYDVKM. V was cut by 3 bases and J by 4 bases, with 15 bases left in between. This CDR3 contains 15 residues. The CDR3 bases are TGTGCCAGCAGTTTTCGGGGGGCGCGCAGAGAGACCCAGTACTTC. It encodes CASSFRGARRETQYF.

The V and J genes are TRBV15 and TRBJ1-1; the D gene is possibly TRBD1 (6 bases). This CDR3 region has 15 residues. V was clipped by 0 bases and J by 1 base, with 9 bases between them. Per the germline V gene, CDR1 is LNHNV and CDR2 is YYDKDF (reference sequence). The CDR3 region is CATSRDRTANTEAFF. CDR3 in DNA: TGTGCCACCAGCAGAGATAGGACAGCGAACACTGAAGCTTTCTTT.

The chain links TRBV7-9 to TRBJ1-6, with TRBD1 matching 7 bases. The germline V gene encodes CDR1 SEHNR and CDR2 FQNEAQ (reference sequence). The CDR3 spans 14 residues. After removal of 5 bases from V and 5 bases from J, the junction contained 3 bases not matched to a gene. The CDR3 nucleotides are TGTGCCAGCAGCCTGACAGGGCATAATTCACCCCTCCACTTT. It encodes CASSLTGHNSPLHF.

The chain combines TRBV28 with TRBJ1-3; 8 bases align to TRBD1. The junction had 7 bases not matched to a gene; V was cut back by 6 bases and J by 0 bases. The CDR3 length is 16 residues. CDR1 MDHEN and CDR2 SYDVKM come from the germline V gene. The DNA of the CDR3 is TGTGCCAGCAGGTCCTGGCAGGGGGCCTCTGGAAACACCATATATTTT. Translating gives CASRSWQGASGNTIYF. Filled out from reference TRBV28 and TRBJ1-3, the complete variable domain reads DVKVTQSSRYLVKRTGEKVFLECVQDMDHENMFWYRQDPGLGLRLIYFSYDVKMKEKGDIPEGYSVSREKKERFSLILESASTNQTSMYLCASRSWQGASGNTIYFGEGSWLTVV.